This T cell receptor (beta chain) was captured in a study of T cell repertoires in cytomegalovirus infection. Study at large: Signatures in public TCR beta sequences pointed to both CMV infection and matching HLA type. General study points: Carriers of CMV plus the relevant HLA were identified by cumulative public TCR beta family frequency. CMV-specific HLA-C-restricted TCR beta clonotypes dominated the ex vivo response.

This CDR3 contains 16 residues. The V gene's germline CDR1 is ENHRY and CDR2 SYGVKD. V shed 0 bases and J shed 0 bases, with 9 bases lying between them. From the reads, TCRdb called clonotypes with MiXCR, one entry per CDR3 protein. The sample includes under 200,000 distinct CDR3 sequences, roughly 9% seen only once; the top ten take about 4.6%. This clonotype was observed a few times. No antigen is known for it. Source material: PBMCs. This clonotype originated in a human donor in good health (CMV status not recorded). Some clones in this sample may be carry-over from other donors' samples. The rearrangement joins TRBV10-3 to TRBJ1-5, with D uncertain. The CDR3 region is CAISESRVGSNQPQHF. CDR3 bases: TGTGCCATCAGTGAGTCTAGGGTTGGTAGCAATCAGCCCCAGCATTTT.